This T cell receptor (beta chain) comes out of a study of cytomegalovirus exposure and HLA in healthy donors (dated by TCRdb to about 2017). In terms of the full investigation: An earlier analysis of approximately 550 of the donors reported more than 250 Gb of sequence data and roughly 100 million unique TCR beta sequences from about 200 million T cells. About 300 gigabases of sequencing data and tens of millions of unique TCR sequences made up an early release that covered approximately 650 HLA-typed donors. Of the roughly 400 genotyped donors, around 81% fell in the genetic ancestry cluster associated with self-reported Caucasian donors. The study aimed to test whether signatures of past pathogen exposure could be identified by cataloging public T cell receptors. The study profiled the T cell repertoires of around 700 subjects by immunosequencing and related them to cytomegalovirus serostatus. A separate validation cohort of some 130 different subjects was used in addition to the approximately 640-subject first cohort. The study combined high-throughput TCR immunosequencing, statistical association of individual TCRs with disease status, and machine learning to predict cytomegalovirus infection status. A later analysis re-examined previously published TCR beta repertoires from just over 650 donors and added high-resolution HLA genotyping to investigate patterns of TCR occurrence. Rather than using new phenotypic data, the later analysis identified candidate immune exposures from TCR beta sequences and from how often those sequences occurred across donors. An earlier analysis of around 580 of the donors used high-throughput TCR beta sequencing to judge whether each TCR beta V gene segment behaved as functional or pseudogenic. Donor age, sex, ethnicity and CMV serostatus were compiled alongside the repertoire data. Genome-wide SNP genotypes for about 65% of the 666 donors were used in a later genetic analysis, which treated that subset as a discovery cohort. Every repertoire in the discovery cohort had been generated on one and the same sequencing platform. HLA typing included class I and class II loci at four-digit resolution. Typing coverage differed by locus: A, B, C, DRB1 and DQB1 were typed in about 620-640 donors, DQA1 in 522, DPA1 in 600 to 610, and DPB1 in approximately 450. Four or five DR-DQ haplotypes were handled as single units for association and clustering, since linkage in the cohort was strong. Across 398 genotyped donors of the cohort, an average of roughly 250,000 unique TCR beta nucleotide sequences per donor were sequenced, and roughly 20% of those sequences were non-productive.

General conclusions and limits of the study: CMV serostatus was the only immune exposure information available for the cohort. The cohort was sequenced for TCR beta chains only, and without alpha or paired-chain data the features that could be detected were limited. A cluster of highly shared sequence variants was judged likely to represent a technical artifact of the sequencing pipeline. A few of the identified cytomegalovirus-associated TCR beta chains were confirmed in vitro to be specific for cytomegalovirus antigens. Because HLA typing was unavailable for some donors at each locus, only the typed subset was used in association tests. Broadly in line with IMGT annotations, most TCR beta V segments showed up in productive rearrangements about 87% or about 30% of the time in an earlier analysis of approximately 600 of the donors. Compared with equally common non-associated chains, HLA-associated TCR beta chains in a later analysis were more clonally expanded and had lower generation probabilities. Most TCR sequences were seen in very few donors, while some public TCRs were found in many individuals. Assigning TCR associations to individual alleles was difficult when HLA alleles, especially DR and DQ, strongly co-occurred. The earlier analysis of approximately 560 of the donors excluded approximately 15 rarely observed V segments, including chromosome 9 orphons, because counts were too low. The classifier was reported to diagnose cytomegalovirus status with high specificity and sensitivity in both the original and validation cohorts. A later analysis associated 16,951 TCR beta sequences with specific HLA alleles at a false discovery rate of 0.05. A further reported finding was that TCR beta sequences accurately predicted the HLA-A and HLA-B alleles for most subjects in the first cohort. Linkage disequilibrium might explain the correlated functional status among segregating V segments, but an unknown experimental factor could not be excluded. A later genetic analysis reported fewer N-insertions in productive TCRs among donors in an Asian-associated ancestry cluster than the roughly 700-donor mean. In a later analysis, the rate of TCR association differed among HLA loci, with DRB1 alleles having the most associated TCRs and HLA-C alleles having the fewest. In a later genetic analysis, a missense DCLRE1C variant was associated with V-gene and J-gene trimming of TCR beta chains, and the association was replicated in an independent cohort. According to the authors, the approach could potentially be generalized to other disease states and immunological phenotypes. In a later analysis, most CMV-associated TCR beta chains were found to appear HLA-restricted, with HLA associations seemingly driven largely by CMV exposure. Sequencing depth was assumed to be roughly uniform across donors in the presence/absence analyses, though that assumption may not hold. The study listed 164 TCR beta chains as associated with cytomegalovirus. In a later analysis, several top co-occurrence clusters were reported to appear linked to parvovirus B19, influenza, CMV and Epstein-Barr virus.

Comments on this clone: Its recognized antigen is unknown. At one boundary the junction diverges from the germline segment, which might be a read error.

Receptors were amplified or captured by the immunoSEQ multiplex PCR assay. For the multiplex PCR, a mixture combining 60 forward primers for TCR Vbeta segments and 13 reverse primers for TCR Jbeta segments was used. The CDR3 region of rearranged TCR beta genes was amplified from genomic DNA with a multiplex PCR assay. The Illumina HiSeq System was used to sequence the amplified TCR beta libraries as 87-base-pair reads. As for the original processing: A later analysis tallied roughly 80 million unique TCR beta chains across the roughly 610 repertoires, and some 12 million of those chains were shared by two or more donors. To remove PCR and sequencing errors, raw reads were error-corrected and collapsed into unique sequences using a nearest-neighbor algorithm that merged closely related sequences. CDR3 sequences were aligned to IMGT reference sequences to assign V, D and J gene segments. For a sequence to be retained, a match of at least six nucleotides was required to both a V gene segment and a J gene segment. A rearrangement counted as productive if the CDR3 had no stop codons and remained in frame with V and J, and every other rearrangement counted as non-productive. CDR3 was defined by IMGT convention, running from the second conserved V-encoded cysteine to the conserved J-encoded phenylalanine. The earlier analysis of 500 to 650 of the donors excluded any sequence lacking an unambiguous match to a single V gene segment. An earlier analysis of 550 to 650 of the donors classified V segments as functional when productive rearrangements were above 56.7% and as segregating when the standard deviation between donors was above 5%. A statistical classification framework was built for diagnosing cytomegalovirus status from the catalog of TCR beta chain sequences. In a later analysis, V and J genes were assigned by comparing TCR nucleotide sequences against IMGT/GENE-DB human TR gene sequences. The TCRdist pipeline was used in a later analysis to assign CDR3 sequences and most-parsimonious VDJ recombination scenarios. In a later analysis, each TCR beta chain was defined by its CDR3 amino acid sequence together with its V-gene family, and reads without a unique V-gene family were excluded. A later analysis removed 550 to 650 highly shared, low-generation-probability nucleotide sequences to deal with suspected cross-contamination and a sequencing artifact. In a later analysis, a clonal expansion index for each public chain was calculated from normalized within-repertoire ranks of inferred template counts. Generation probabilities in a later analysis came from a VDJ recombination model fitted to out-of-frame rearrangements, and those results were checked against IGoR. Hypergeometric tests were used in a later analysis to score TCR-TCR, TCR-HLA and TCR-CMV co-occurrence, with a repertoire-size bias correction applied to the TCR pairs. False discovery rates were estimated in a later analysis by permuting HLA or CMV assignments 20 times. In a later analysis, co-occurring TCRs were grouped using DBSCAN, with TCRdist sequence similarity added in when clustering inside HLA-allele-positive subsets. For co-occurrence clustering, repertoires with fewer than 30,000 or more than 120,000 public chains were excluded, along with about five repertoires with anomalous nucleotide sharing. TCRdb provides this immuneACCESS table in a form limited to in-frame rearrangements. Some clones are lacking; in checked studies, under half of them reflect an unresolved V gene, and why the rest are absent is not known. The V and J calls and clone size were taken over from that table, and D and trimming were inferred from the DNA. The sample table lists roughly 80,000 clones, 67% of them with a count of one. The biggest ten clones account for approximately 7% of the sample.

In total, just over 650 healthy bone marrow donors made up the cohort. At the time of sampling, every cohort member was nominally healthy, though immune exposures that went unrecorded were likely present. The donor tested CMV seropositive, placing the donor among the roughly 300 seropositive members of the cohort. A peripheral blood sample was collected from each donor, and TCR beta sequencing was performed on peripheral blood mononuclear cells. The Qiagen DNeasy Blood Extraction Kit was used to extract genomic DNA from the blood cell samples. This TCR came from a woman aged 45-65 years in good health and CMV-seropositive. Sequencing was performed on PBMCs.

The CDR3 is CSSSLGGEAFF. The sequence in DNA is TGTTCCAGCAGCTTAGGCGGTGAAGCTTTCTTT. The chain uses TRBV7-9 and TRBJ1-1; too little of a D gene remains to name it. The germline V gene encodes CDR1 SEHNR and CDR2 FQNEAQ (reference sequence). From the cysteine up to the phenylalanine, the CDR3 has a length of 11 residues. Only CDR3 DNA is held: 33 bases, read in frame from base 1.